This entry describes one T cell receptor (beta chain). Germline lookup yields CDR1 MGHRA and CDR2 YSYEKL. CDR3 length: 14 residues. Deletions cut 6 bases from V and 0 bases from J, with 10 bases between. TCRdb keeps only in-frame clones here, not all; method: immunoSEQ multiplex PCR. The sample shows approximately 49,000 clones, 70% to 90% of them seen only once. These data are taken from a study of blood T cell repertoires in COVID-19. The chain is built from TRBV4-1 and TRBJ2-3, with D perhaps matching TRBD2 (5 bases). The source material was peripheral blood. This TCR was recovered from a man aged 50-59 years with active COVID-19. The CDR3 DNA is TGCGCCAGCAGGACTATGCCAAGCACAGATACGCAGTATTTT. This gives the protein CASRTMPSTDTQYF.